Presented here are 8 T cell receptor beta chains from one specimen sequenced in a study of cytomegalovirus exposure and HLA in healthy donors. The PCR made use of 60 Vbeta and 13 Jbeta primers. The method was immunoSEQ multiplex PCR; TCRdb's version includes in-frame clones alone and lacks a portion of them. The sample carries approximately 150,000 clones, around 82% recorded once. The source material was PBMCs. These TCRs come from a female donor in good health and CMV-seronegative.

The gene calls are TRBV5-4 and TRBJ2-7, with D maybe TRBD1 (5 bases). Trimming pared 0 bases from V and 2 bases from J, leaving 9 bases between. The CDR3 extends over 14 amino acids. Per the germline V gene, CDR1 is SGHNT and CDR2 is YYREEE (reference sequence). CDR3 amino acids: CASSLGQTPYEQYF. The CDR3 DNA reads TGTGCCAGCAGCTTGGGACAGACTCCCTACGAGCAGTACTTC.

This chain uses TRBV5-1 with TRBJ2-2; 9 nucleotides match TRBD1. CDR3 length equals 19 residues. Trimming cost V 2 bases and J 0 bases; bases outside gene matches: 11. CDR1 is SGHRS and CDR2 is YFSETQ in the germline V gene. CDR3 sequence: CASSFPLDRGLPNTGELFF. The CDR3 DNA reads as TGCGCCAGCAGCTTTCCGCTAGACAGGGGGTTACCGAACACCGGGGAGCTGTTTTTT.

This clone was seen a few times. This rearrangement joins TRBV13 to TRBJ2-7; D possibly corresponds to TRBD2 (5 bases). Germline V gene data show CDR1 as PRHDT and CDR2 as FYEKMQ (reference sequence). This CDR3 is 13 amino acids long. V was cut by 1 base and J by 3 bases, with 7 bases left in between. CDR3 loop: CASSLVGSYEQYF. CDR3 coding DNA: TGTGCCAGCAGCTTAGTGGGGAGCTACGAGCAGTACTTC.

The CDR3 region has the DNA TGTGCCAGCAGCGTGACAGGGAGGACCGGGGAGCTGTTTTTT. Translation gives CASSVTGRTGELFF. The gene calls are TRBV9 and TRBJ2-2; a weak D match, TRBD1 (7 bases). V was trimmed by 2 bases and J by 5 bases, leaving 10 bases between them. Germline V CDR1 and CDR2: SGDLS, YYNGEE. The CDR3 consists of 14 residues.

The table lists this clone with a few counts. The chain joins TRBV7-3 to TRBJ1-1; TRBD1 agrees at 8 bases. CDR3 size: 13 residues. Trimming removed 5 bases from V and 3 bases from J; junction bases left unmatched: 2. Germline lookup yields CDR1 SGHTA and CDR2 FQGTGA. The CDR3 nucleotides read TGTGCCAGCAGCCCGACAGGGGACACTGAAGCTTTCTTT. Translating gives CASSPTGDTEAFF. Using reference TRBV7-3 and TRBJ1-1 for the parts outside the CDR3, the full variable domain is GAGVSQTPSNKVTEKGKYVELRCDPISGHTALYWYRQSLGQGPEFLIYFQGTGAADDSGLPNDRFFAVRPEGSVSTLKIQRTERGDSAVYLCASSPTGDTEAFFGQGTRLTVV.

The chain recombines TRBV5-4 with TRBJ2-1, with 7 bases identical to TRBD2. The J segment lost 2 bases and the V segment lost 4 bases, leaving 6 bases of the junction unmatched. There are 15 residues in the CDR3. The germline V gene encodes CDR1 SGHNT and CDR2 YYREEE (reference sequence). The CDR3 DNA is TGTGCCAGCAGCGATCCGGGGAGGGCCTACAATGAGCAGTTCTTC. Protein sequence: CASSDPGRAYNEQFF.

This CDR3 reads CASSEGGDAYEQYF. DNA of the CDR3: TGTGCCAGCAGTGAAGGGGGAGACGCCTACGAGCAGTACTTC. The gene calls are TRBV6-1 and TRBJ2-7; the D gene is possibly TRBD2 (5 bases). Deletions cut 1 base from V and 2 bases from J, with 9 bases between. CDR1 MNHNS and CDR2 SASEGT come from the germline V gene. CDR3 length: 14 amino acids.

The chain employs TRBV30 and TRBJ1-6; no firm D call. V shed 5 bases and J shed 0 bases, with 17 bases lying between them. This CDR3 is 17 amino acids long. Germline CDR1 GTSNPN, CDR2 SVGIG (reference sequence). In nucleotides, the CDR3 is TGTGCCTGGGGCCGGCCATGGGGAGACTCCTATAATTCACCCCTCCACTTT. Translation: CAWGRPWGDSYNSPLHF.